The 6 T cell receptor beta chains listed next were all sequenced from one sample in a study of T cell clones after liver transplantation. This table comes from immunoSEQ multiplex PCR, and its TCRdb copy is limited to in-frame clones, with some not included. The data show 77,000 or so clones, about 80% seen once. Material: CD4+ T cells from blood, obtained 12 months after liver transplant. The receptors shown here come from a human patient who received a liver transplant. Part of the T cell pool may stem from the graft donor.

The CDR3, as DNA: TGTGCCTGGAGTTTAACGGTGGGCCAGCCCCAGCATTTT. Translated: CAWSLTVGQPQHF. This chain uses TRBV30 with TRBJ1-5; D ambiguous. CDR3 length equals 13 residues. The V and J ends lost 2 bases and 7 bases respectively, with 12 bases between them. CDR1 is GTSNPN, CDR2 SVGIG, per germline (reference sequence).

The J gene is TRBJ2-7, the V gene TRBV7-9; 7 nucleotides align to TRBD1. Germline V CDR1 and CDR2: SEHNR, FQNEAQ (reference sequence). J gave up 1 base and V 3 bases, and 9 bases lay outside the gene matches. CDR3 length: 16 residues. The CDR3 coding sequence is TGTGCCAGCAGCTTCCCTGAGGACAGGCTTTCCTACGAGCAGTACTTC. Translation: CASSFPEDRLSYEQYF.

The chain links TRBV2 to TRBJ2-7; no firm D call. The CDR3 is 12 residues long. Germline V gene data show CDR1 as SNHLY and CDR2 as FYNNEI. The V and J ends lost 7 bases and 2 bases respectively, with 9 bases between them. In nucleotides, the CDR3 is TGTGCCAGCAACGCATACGCCTACGAGCAGTACTTC. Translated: CASNAYAYEQYF.

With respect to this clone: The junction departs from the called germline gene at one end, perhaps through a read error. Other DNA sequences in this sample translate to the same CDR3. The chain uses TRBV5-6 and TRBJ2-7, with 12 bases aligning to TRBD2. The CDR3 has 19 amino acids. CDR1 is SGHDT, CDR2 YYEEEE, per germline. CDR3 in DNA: TGTGCTAGCAGCTTGGGCCCTAGCGGGAGGGCCGAAGGATCCTACGAGCAGTACTTC. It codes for CASSLGPSGRAEGSYEQYF.

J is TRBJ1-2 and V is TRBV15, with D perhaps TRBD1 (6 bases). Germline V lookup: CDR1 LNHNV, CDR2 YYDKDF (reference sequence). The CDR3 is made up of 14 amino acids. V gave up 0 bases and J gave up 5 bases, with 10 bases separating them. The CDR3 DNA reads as TGTGCCACCAGCAGAGACAGGGGCTATTATGGCTACACCTTC. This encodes CATSRDRGYYGYTF. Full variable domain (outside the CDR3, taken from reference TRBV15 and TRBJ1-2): DAMVIQNPRYQVTQFGKPVTLSCSQTLNHNVMYWYQQKSSQAPKLLFHYYDKDFNNEADTPDNFQSRRPNTSFCFLDIRSPGLGDTAMYLCATSRDRGYYGYTFGSGTRLTVV.

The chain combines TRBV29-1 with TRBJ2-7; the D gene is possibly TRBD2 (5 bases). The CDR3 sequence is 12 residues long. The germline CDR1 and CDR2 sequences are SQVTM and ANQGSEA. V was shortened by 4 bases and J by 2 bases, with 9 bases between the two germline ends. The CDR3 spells CSVAAGTYEQYF. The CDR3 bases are TGCAGCGTTGCCGCCGGGACCTACGAGCAGTACTTC.